This T cell receptor beta chain was retrieved from a study of cytomegalovirus exposure and HLA in healthy donors. This clone was found a few times. Its antigen is currently unknown. Trimming took 3 bases from V and 0 from J; bases not matched to a gene: 4. Looked up from germline, CDR1 is LGHNA and CDR2 is YNFKEQ. CDR3 length: 17 amino acids. PCR used 60 Vbeta primers and 13 Jbeta primers. Clones were sequenced by immunoSEQ multiplex PCR, and TCRdb holds only the in-frame ones, with some missing. There are about 200,000 clones in the sample; 65% to 90% occur only once, and about 2% lies in the top ten. Study-wide results and caveats: Some V segments (TRBV6-2 and TRBV6-3 among them) were excluded as indistinguishable. Information on immune exposure was restricted to one variable (CMV serostatus).

This clonotype was sampled from a woman aged 45 to 65 in good health and CMV-seronegative. The chain combines TRBV4-2 with TRBJ2-3, with 12 bases that match TRBD2. Sequencing was performed on PBMCs. Here the CDR3 reads CASSQAGTSGSTDTQYF. CDR3 coding DNA: TGTGCCAGCAGCCAGGCCGGGACTAGCGGGAGCACAGATACGCAGTATTTT.